The 18 T cell receptor beta chains listed next were all sequenced from one sample in a study of beta chain features in type 1 diabetes. Investigators reverse transcribed all isolated RNA, so they sequenced expressed TCRB transcripts. Assay used: immunoSEQ multiplex PCR; TCRdb lists only in-frame clones, some missing. The profile shows approximately 600,000 clones, 9.5% to 15% of them singletons. Study results and limitations: Patients with Type 1 diabetes showed moderately but significantly shorter TCRB CDR3s in all four CD4+ subsets.

These receptors' antigens are unknown. Sequencing was done on a sample of naive CD4+ T cells from blood. The receptors stem from a young man with type 1 diabetes.

This clone was seen a handful of times. V and J are TRBV7-3 and TRBJ2-1, with TRBD2 matching 9 bases. There are 17 residues in the CDR3. Germline CDR1 and CDR2: SGHTA and FQGTGA. The junction had 9 bases not matched to a gene; V was cut back by 5 bases and J by 1 base. This CDR3 reads CASSTNFLAGSYNEQFF. The CDR3 DNA reads TGTGCCAGCAGCACCAACTTTCTAGCGGGGTCCTACAATGAGCAGTTCTTC.

The chain links TRBV28 to TRBJ1-2; D call uncertain. Germline values: CDR1 MDHEN, CDR2 SYDVKM. There are 11 residues in the CDR3. The ends were cut back, 5 bases at V and 7 bases at J, with 8 bases in the middle. The CDR3 nucleotides are TGTGCCAGCAGTACCCGTGGTGGCTACACCTTC. Translating it yields CASSTRGGYTF.

The gene calls are TRBV5-1 and TRBJ2-7; TRBD1 might be the D (5 bases). Germline values: CDR1 SGHRS, CDR2 YFSETQ. This CDR3 has 16 residues. V lost 0 bases, J lost 1 base, and 14 bases lay in between. DNA for the CDR3: TGCGCCAGCAGCTTGGAGGCACAGGAGACGTCCTACGAGCAGTACTTC. Its translation: CASSLEAQETSYEQYF.

This sequence joins TRBV30 and TRBJ1-2; the D gene is possibly TRBD1 (5 bases). The germline V gene has CDR1 GTSNPN and CDR2 SVGIG (reference sequence). CDR3 length: 14 amino acids. V lost 2 bases and J 4 bases, leaving 14 bases between the germline ends. CDR3 region: CAWSTPRGIYGYTF. The CDR3 DNA reads as TGTGCCTGGAGTACCCCACGGGGGATCTATGGCTACACCTTC.

This clone was seen only a few times. The J gene is TRBJ2-5, the V gene TRBV27, with TRBD1 matching 8 bases. Trimming removed 4 bases from V and 8 bases from J; junction bases left unmatched: 3. The germline gives CDR1 MNHEY, CDR2 SMNVEV (reference sequence). This CDR3 comprises 12 residues. The CDR3 spells CASSSSGGTQYF. CDR3 in DNA: TGTGCCAGCAGTTCTTCAGGGGGCACCCAGTACTTC.

In this sample, this clone turned up a few times. The chain recombines TRBV2 with TRBJ1-4, with D uncertain. CDR1 is SNHLY, CDR2 FYNNEI, per germline. The length of the CDR3 is 15 residues. Trimming pared 1 base from V and 5 bases from J, leaving 11 bases between. DNA of the CDR3: TGTGCCAGCAGTGAAGAAGGACGGGCAAATGAAAAACTGTTTTTT. Protein product: CASSEEGRANEKLFF.

This rearrangement joins TRBV5-6 to TRBJ2-3; tentative D call: TRBD1 (6 bases). Trimming left V 2 bases short and J 1 base short, with 11 bases between. CDR1 is SGHDT, CDR2 YYEEEE, per germline. This CDR3 comprises 15 residues. CDR3 protein: CASSFQGLGTDTQYF. CDR3 in DNA: TGTGCCAGCAGCTTCCAGGGGCTTGGCACAGATACGCAGTATTTT.

The V gene is TRBV7-6, the J gene TRBJ1-4; TRBD1 agrees at 8 bases. There are 15 residues in the CDR3. Germline CDR1 and CDR2: SGHVS and FNYEAQ. After removal of 2 bases from V and 4 bases from J, the junction contained 3 bases not matched to a gene. The CDR3 here is CASSLRTGSNEKLFF. The CDR3 DNA reads as TGTGCCAGCAGCTTAAGGACAGGGAGTAATGAAAAACTGTTTTTT.

This clone was seen a few times. The chain couples TRBV2 to TRBJ2-3; the D gene could be TRBD1 or TRBD2 (6 bases each). V lost 2 bases, J lost 2 bases, and 17 bases lay in between. The CDR3 is 17 residues long. Germline V gives CDR1 SNHLY, CDR2 FYNNEI. CDR3 sequence: CASSESTWGASTDTQYF. The CDR3 DNA follows: TGTGCCAGCAGTGAAAGTACGTGGGGGGCTTCCACAGATACGCAGTATTTT.

This clone appeared a few times. The chain carries TRBV11-2 and TRBJ1-6, with TRBD1 identical over 7 bases. Germline lookup yields CDR1 SGHAT and CDR2 FQNNGV. The CDR3 consists of 16 residues. The trim removed 4 bases at V and 5 bases at J, leaving 8 bases unmatched. The CDR3 here is CASSSLTGFNNSPLHF. The DNA of the CDR3 is TGTGCCAGCAGCTCCCTGACAGGGTTTAATAATTCACCCCTCCACTTT.

This clone has a handful of counts. The chain has TRBV14 and TRBJ1-6; D gene unclear. Trimming took off 0 bases at V and 8 bases at J, with 5 bases between the two ends. Germline lookup yields CDR1 SGHDN and CDR2 FVKESK. This CDR3 is built from 13 residues. The CDR3 protein is CASSQERDSPLHF. For the CDR3, the DNA is TGTGCCAGCAGCCAAGAAAGGGATTCACCCCTCCACTTT.

The rearrangement joins TRBV7-2 to TRBJ2-1; 13 bases align to TRBD2. Germline V CDR1 and CDR2: SGHTA, FQGNSA. The CDR3 has 15 residues. The V gene end was trimmed by 4 bases and the J gene end by 8 bases; junction bases not matched to a gene: 5. As DNA, the CDR3 is TGTGCCAGCAGCTCACTAGCGGGGGGGCGCTATGAGCAGTTCTTC. As protein: CASSSLAGGRYEQFF.

This clone was seen more than once but under ten times. This chain uses TRBV5-1 with TRBJ2-3; D gene ambiguous. Germline loops: CDR1 SGHRS, CDR2 YFSETQ. Deletions cut 3 bases from V and 0 bases from J, with 5 bases between. The CDR3 extends over 13 amino acids. DNA of the CDR3: TGCGCCAGCAGCTACGATAGCACAGATACGCAGTATTTT. It is translated as CASSYDSTDTQYF. The complete variable domain, with remaining parts taken from reference TRBV5-1 and TRBJ2-3, reads KAGVTQTPRYLIKTRGQQVTLSCSPISGHRSVSWYQQTPGQGLQFLFEYFSETQRNKGNFPGRFSGRQFSNSRSEMNVSTLELGDSALYLCASSYDSTDTQYFGPGTRLTVL.

The chain has TRBV10-3 and TRBJ2-3; D remains unclear. Germline V gene sequence: CDR1 ENHRY, CDR2 SYGVKD. Trimming took 3 bases from V and 2 from J, leaving 9 bases between them. There are 14 residues in the CDR3. The CDR3 reads CAISDPKDTDTQYF. The DNA for the CDR3 is TGTGCCATCAGTGACCCCAAAGACACAGATACGCAGTATTTT.

The chain joins TRBV7-2 to TRBJ1-1; maybe TRBD1 (6 bases). Germline V CDR1 and CDR2: SGHTA, FQGNSA. Trimming took 3 bases from V and 4 from J, leaving 15 bases between them. The CDR3 has 15 residues. The CDR3 sequence is CASSFSGAEGTEAFF. As DNA, the CDR3 is TGTGCCAGCAGCTTTTCAGGGGCGGAGGGCACTGAAGCTTTCTTT.

This clone has a handful of counts. The chain couples TRBV4-3 to TRBJ2-5, with 9 bases identical to TRBD2. The CDR3 is made up of 17 amino acids. Germline CDR1 LGHNA, CDR2 YSLEER. The V segment lost 4 bases and the J segment 5 bases; nucleotides outside the gene matches: 14. In DNA form, the CDR3 reads TGCGCCAGCAGCCTAAGGGGGGCTAGCGGGGTGTGGGAGACCCAGTACTTC. Its protein product is CASSLRGASGVWETQYF.

The rearrangement uses TRBV14 and TRBJ1-5; D gene ambiguous. Germline CDR1 SGHDN, CDR2 FVKESK. V lost 4 bases and J lost 5, with 9 bases in between. This CDR3 region has 13 residues. The CDR3 DNA sequence: TGTGCCAGCAGCCTCGACACTTATCAGCCCCAGCATTTT. Translation: CASSLDTYQPQHF.

The chain is built from TRBV14 and TRBJ2-2, with 8 bases lining up with TRBD1. Unmatched junction bases numbered 4, after V lost 2 bases and J lost 5 bases. Germline CDR1 is SGHDN and CDR2 is FVKESK. CDR3 length: 15 residues. CDR3: CASSQLTGGTGELFF. In nucleotides, the CDR3 is TGTGCCAGCAGCCAACTTACAGGGGGTACCGGGGAGCTGTTTTTT.